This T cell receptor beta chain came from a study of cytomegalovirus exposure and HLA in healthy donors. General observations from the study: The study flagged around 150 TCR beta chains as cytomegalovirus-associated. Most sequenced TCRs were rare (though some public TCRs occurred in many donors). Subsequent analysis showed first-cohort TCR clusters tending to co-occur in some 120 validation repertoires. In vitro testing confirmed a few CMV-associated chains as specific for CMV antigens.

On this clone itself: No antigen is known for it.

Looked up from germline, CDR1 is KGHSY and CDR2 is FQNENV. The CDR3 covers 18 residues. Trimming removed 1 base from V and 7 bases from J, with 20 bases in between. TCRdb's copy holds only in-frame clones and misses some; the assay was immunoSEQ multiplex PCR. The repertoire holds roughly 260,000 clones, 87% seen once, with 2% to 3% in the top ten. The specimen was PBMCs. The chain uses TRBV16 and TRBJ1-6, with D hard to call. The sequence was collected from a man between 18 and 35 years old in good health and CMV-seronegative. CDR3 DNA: TGTGCCAGCAGCCAATATTGGAGTGGTCGGCAGCAGAATTCACCCCTCCACTTT. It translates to CASSQYWSGRQQNSPLHF.